This TCR beta chain was found in a study of T cells in localized non-small cell lung cancer. Study-wide results and caveats: Density of T cells in blood, when higher, went with longer overall survival. Heterogeneity within the tumor remains possible, as just one region underwent sequencing.

The repertoire was sequenced with immunoSEQ multiplex PCR; TCRdb's copy has only in-frame clones and lacks some. Of about 78,000 clones listed, 84% were seen once; the top ten hold around 2.8%. From germline, CDR1 is SGHTA and CDR2 FQGTGA. Unmatched junction bases numbered 16, after V lost 4 bases and J lost 3 bases. CDR3 length equals 18 residues. This clone showed up just once. Its antigen remains unknown. The source was peripheral blood, collected before any cancer treatment. The chain couples TRBV7-3 to TRBJ1-1; TRBD1 aligns across 8 bases. This clonotype was obtained from a man aged 35-69 years with stage I lung adenocarcinoma. The CDR3 is CASSSLTQGAKWDTEAFF. The CDR3 DNA is TGTGCCAGCAGCTCCCTCACCCAGGGGGCGAAGTGGGACACTGAAGCTTTCTTT.